The text below deals with one T cell receptor (beta chain). In its sample, this clone was seen a few times. The antigen this receptor binds is unknown. Qualities for individual bases were not recorded, and no much larger clone is one base off. This specimen belongs to a study of beta chain features in type 1 diabetes (dated by TCRdb to 2016 to 2018). Turning to the overall study: Mean age, gender distribution, total cell number and subset yield did not differ between patients and healthy donors. Across all samples, 107,917,701 sorted cells were examined, and cell number per subset correlated strongly with RNA yield. In the study, TCRB repertoires of sorted circulating CD4+ T cell subsets from recently diagnosed type 1 diabetes patients were compared with those of matched healthy donors. Regulatory and stem cell-like memory subsets were isolated from only 8 patients and about eight healthy donors, whereas naive and central memory subsets came from all 30 or so donors.

A single peripheral blood draw of around 0.11 L on average was collected from each donor into heparinised tubes. Naive, central memory, regulatory and stem cell-like memory CD4+ T cells were sorted on a BD FACSAria II using a panel including CD45RO, CCR7, CD25, CD127, CD95 and CD27. All sorted populations exceeded 95% purity. PBMCs were isolated immediately by Lymphoprep density gradient centrifugation and stained directly without culture. Samples were stained and sorted in pairs, with one healthy donor and one patient per experiment, so that batch effects were minimized. The entire amount of isolated RNA was reverse transcribed using the High Capacity cDNA Reverse Transcription Kit, so the sequenced TCRB transcripts were expressed ones. Deep immunoSEQ sequencing was performed on naive, central memory and regulatory T cell samples, with an average of roughly 3.5 million total reads per sample. Sorted cells were lysed in RLT buffer and RNA was extracted with DNase-treated RNeasy Micro or Mini kits, depending on cell number. Each cell subset was processed on its own to prevent cross-contamination, while patient and healthy donor samples were processed together. Using the immunoSEQ multiplex PCR, TCRB sequences were amplified from cDNA into 87-bp fragments spanning the CDR3 region. Sequencing of the amplicons was performed on the Illumina HiSeq platform. The study's processing was this. PCR bias was computationally corrected using synthetic template baselines, reads within Hamming distance 2 were collapsed, and singletons that could not be merged were discarded. Reads were aligned to IMGT to assign V, D and J genes, CDR3 length, and insertions or deletions at six rearrangement sites. Within each subset, clonotype counts were normalized to the number of sorted cells before true diversity and Gini coefficients were calculated with the tcR R package. The overlap coefficient, calculated on TCRB nucleotide sequences, was used to quantify repertoire sharing. Out-of-frame TCRB sequences from naive cells were analyzed to stand in for the pre-selection repertoire. The table was pulled from immuneACCESS by TCRdb, which kept in-frame rearrangements only. Such tables lose some clones; where checked, under half of the loss comes from unresolved V genes, and the rest has no known cause. V and J calls and clone size are as listed in that table; D and trimming were resolved from the DNA. A total of 140,000 or so clones appear in this sample, 10% of them only once. The ten largest clones add up to approximately 1.3% of the sample.

The CDR3, from cysteine to phenylalanine, totals 15 residues. Only CDR3 DNA remains: 45 bases, in frame from the first base. V ends up 5 bases short and J 0 bases short, with an unmatched junction base count of 2. From the germline V gene (reference sequence), CDR1 is SEHNR and CDR2 is FQNEAQ. The full study reports these points: Because the HLA sub-analyses included only small numbers of individuals, any influence of HLA type on TCRB rearrangement was left unresolved. Naive, central memory and regulatory TCRB repertoires appeared more similar among patients than among healthy donors. Shorter templates might have been favored by PCR, but patient and control samples were amplified and corrected together, so both groups would have been affected equally by any skew. Patients with type 1 diabetes made fewer insertions and deleted more nucleotides at VDJ recombination sites, implying thymic rearrangement abnormalities. In all four CD4+ subsets, TCRB CDR3 length was moderately but significantly shorter in type 1 diabetes patients. Sequencing cDNA rather than genomic DNA could over-represent highly expressing activated cells, although activation and CD3 levels did not differ between groups.

Input material: naive CD4+ T cells from blood. The cell subset or site label corresponds to: true naive CD4+ T cells. The chain joins TRBV7-9 to TRBJ1-4, with TRBD1 identical over 8 junction bases. This TCR was recovered from a man younger than 35 in good health. The CDR3 amino acid sequence is: CASSARGPTNEKLFF. The DNA is as follows: TGTGCCAGCAGCGCCAGGGGGCCAACTAATGAAAAACTGTTTTTT.